This T cell receptor beta chain was retrieved from a study of blood T cells in healthy people across ages (dated by TCRdb to 2013 to 2016). Background on the whole study: In model experiments, template switching captured roughly one uniquely barcoded TCR beta cDNA molecule for every two T cells. The donors were divided into four age groups: young (average around 16 years), middle-aged (around 41), aged (about 61) and long-lived (roughly 82). Using the same blood draw, the study looked at two additional independent replicas of 1 million unique cDNA reads for two donors, one aged 18 to 30 and the other aged 80 or older. Age-related changes in TCR beta repertoire diversity were measured in the study by deep sequencing normalized with unique cDNA molecular identifiers. Donors of different ages were randomly distributed across sequencing lanes to avoid experimental bias.

General findings and caveats noted by the study authors: The long-lived group showed more naive CD4+ T cells, fewer expanded clones and increased TCR diversity than the aged group, suggesting age selection. Total diversity estimates from one million sequenced T cells were considered lower bounds and underestimates. The CMV infection status of donors was not known, potentially confounding age-related changes in expanded clonotypes. Observed TCR beta diversity correlated strongly with the percentage of naive T cells measured by flow cytometry. Since profiling was done on bulk unsorted PBMCs, naive and antigen-experienced compartments could not be conclusively compared. As age increased, observed TCR beta diversity per million T cells dropped in a roughly linear way, and a significant reduction was already evident by age about 40.

The 40 or so donors, aged about 6 to 95 years, were systemically healthy Caucasian individuals from Russia. Each donor gave 8.5 to 10 milliliters of peripheral blood, collected into EDTA-treated Vacutainer tubes. Ficoll-Paque density-gradient centrifugation was used to isolate PBMCs, with at least 6 million per sample. Total RNA was extracted from PBMCs with Trizol reagent, with at least 5 micrograms obtained per sample. For every donor, flow cytometry on a PBMC aliquot measured the percentage of naive CD45RAhigh/CD27high T cells. Regarding this clonotype: What antigen it recognizes has not been identified. No much larger clone is present one base from it, and per-base qualities are unavailable.

CDR1 and CDR2, per the germline V gene, are SQVTM and ANQGSEA. The CDR3, cysteine through phenylalanine, is 13 amino acids long. This entry keeps only the CDR3 DNA: 39 bases, framed from base 1. V and J are truncated by 7 bases and 8 bases respectively, leaving an intervening sequence of 18 bases. Receptor amplification or capture employed 5' RACE. TCRdb shows the sequencer as Illumina HiSeq 2500. A second roughly 6 to 11 cycle PCR used a sample-barcoded 5' primer and a J-beta primer mix. A unique molecular identifier was introduced onto each TCR beta cDNA molecule by a template-switch 5' adaptor carrying 12 random nucleotides. Each sample yielded at least 3 million CDR3-containing paired-end reads. All of the RNA was converted into first-strand cDNA using the Mint cDNA synthesis kit, with a TRBC-specific oligonucleotide serving as the primer. All cDNA was treated with uracil-DNA glycosylase and then went through a first 18-cycle PCR with the universal primers M1SS and BC2_uni_R. The published analysis was carried out like this. For normalization, 1 million high-quality reads were randomly selected from each sample, with every read carrying a distinct molecular identifier. Reads with shared molecular identifiers were discarded instead of being binned into consensus sequences. MiTCR, run with a Q25 quality threshold and the strictest error-elimination algorithm, handled CDR3 identification, clonotype clustering and error correction. A nonparametric unseen species model using Euler transformation provided a lower-bound estimate of total TCR beta diversity. The public reads were quality trimmed at Q25 with fastp and then assembled into clones with MiXCR by TCRdb, keeping productive beta chains. Rows with a matching CDR3 protein are joined into one entry that keeps the most common DNA and genes. TCRdb's processing, not the authors' own work, is the source of the V and J calls. The sample records roughly 800,000 distinct CDR3 sequences, roughly 50% of which are singletons. Around 41% of the sample is held by the ten biggest clonotypes.

The source material was blood. The sequence derives from a man older than 75 in good health. The V gene is TRBV29-1 and the J gene is TRBJ2-4; a tentative D call is TRBD1 (6 bases match). The DNA sequence is given as TGCAGCGCCACCACAGGGCACCGGGACATTCAGTACTTC. Its translation reads: CSATTGHRDIQYF.